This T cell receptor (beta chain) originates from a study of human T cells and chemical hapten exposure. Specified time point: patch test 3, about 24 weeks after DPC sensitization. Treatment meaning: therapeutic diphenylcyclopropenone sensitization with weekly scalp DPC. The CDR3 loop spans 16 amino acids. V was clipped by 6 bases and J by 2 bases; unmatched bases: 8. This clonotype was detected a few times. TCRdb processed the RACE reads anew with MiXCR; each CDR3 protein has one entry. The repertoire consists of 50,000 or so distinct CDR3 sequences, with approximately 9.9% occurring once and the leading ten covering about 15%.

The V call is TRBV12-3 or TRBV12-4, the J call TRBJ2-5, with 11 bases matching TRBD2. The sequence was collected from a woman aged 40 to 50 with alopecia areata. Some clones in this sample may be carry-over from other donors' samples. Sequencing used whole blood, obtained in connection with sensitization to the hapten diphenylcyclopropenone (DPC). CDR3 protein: CASSATGTSGQETQYF. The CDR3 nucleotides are TGTGCCAGCAGCGCCACCGGGACTAGCGGACAAGAGACCCAGTACTTC.